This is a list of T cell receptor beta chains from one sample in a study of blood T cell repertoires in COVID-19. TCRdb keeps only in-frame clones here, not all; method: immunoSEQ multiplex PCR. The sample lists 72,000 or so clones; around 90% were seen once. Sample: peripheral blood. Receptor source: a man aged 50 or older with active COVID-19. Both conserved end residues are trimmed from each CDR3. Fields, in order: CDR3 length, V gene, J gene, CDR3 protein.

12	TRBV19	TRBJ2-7	ASGDRGTRGEQY
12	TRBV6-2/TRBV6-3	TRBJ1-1	ASSYSGVNTEAF
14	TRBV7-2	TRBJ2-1	ASRRRSGGTYNEQF
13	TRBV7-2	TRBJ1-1	ASSFTGGMNTEAF
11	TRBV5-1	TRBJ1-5	ASRSDSDQPQH
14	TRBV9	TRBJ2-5	ASSANQGSRQETQY
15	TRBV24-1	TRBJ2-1	ATSGQPRQSSYNEQF
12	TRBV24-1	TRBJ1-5	ATSDSTVNQPQH
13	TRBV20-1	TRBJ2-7	SASRRRGPSYEQY
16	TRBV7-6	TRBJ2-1	ASSLALGGGLSYNEQF
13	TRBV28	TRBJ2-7	ASSSEEGEWYEQY
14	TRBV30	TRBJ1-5	ACCDRGSYVNQPQH
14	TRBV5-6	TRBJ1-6	ASSLEGQGMNSPLH
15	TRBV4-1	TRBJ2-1	ASSLSRTGTSGNEQF
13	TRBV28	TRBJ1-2	ASSAQGFFNYGYT
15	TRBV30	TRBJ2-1	AWSVPPRTGINNEQF
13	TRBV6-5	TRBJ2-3	ASSQTGVVTDTQY
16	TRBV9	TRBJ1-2	ASSHKPRTGGGDYGYT
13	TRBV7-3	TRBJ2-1	ASSLQAGRADEQF
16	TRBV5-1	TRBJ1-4	ASSLGLTHLATNEKLF
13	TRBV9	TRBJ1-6	ASSPRGQGGSPLH
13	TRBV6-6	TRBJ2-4	ASSIQGAPGNIQY